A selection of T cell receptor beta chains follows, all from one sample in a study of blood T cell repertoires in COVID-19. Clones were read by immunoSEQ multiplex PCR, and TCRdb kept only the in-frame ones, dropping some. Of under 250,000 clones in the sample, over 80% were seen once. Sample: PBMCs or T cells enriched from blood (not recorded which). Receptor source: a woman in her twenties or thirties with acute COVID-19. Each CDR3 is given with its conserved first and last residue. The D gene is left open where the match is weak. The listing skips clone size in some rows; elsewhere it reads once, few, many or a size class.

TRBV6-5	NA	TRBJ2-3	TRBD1	CASSYLTGGTDTQYF	TGTGCCAGCAGTTACTTGACAGGGGGCACAGATACGCAGTATTTT
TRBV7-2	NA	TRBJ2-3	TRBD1	CASSLRGPEDTQYF	TGTGCCAGCAGCTTAAGGGGGCCCGAAGATACGCAGTATTTT
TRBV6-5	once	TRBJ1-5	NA	CASSYSASNQPQHF	TGTGCCAGCAGTTACTCGGCCAGCAATCAGCCCCAGCATTTT
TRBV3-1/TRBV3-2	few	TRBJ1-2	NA	CASSQGGVSYGYTF	TGTGCCAGCAGCCAGGGGGGAGTATCCTATGGCTACACCTTC
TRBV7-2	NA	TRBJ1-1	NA	CASSLEGNTEAFF	TGTGCCAGCAGCTTGGAGGGAAACACTGAAGCTTTCTTT
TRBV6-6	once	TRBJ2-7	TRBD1	CASSQKAGQGPYRSEQYF	TGTGCCAGCAGTCAAAAAGCGGGACAGGGGCCATATCGTAGCGAGCAGTACTTC
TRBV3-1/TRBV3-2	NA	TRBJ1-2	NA	CASSQGGGRWYTF	TGTGCCAGCAGCCAAGGTGGCGGTCGATGGTACACCTTC
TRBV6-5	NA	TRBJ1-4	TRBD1	CASSYRVGQGHEKLFF	TGTGCCAGCAGTTACCGCGTCGGACAGGGGCATGAAAAACTGTTTTTT
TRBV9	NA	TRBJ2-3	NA	CASSVDRSPRGIDTQYF	TGTGCCAGCAGCGTAGATAGGTCCCCCCGCGGGATAGATACGCAGTATTTT
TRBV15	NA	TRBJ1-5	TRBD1	CATSRDGPTGVRNQPQHF	TGTGCCACCAGCAGAGATGGGCCTACAGGGGTTCGGAATCAGCCCCAGCATTTT
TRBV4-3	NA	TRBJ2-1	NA	CASSQVLATPSNEQFF	TGCGCCAGCAGCCAAGTCCTAGCGACCCCCTCTAATGAGCAGTTCTTC
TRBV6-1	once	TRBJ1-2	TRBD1	CASSEPLTGNYGYTF	TGTGCCAGCAGTGAACCCTTGACAGGGAACTATGGCTACACCTTC
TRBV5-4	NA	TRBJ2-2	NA	CASSPDRDLITGELFF	TGTGCCAGCAGCCCCGACAGGGACTTGATCACCGGGGAGCTGTTTTTT
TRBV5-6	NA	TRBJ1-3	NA	CASSGARSGNTIYF	TGTGCCAGCAGCGGAGCGCGCTCTGGAAACACCATATATTTT
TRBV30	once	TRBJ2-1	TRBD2	CAWSPGGAYNEQFF	TGTGCCTGGAGTCCGGGGGGTGCCTACAATGAGCAGTTCTTC
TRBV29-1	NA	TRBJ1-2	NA	CSVGEDYGYTF	TGCAGCGTCGGAGAGGACTATGGCTACACCTTC
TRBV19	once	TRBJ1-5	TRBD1	CASSWTGYSNQPQHF	TGTGCCAGTAGTTGGACAGGGTATAGCAATCAGCCCCAGCATTTT
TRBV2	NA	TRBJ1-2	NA	CARDLNYGYTF	TGTGCCAGAGACTTGAACTATGGCTACACCTTC
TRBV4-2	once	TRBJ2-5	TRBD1	CASSLPGQVDFGISQETQYF	TGTGCCAGCAGCCTACCTGGACAGGTAGATTTTGGAATTTCGCAAGAGACCCAGTACTTC
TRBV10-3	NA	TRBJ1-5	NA	CAISESRSEYNQPQHF	TGTGCCATCAGTGAGTCGCGGTCAGAATACAATCAGCCCCAGCATTTT
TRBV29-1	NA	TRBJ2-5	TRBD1	CSVDRTGMETQYF	TGCAGCGTTGATAGGACAGGGATGGAGACCCAGTACTTC
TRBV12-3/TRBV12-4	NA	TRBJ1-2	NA	CASSLGSATYYTF	TGTGCCAGCAGTCTCGGGTCAGCGACTTACTACACCTTC
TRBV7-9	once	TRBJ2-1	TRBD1	CASSLRTGRTYNEQFF	TGTGCCAGCAGCTTGCGGACAGGGAGAACTTACAATGAGCAGTTCTTC
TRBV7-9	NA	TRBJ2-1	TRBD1	CASSRQGSTYNEQFF	TGTGCCAGCAGCCGACAGGGGAGCACCTACAATGAGCAGTTCTTC
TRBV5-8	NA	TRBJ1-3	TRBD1	CASSFGGQGNTIYF	TGTGCCAGCAGCTTCGGGGGACAGGGAAACACCATATATTTT
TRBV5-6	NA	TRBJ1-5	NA	CASSLGTHSNQPQHF	TGTGCCAGCAGCTTGGGGACTCATAGCAATCAGCCCCAGCATTTT
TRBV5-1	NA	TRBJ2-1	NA	CASSLEVLPRGHNEQFF	TGCGCCAGCAGCTTGGAAGTACTACCCAGGGGACACAATGAGCAGTTCTTC
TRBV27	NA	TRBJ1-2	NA	CASSLSNRVGGYTF	TGTGCCAGCAGTTTATCGAACAGGGTGGGCGGCTACACCTTC
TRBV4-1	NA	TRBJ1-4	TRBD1	CASSPPGQETVLDEKLFF	TGCGCCAGCAGCCCGCCAGGACAGGAGACGGTCCTTGATGAAAAACTGTTTTTT
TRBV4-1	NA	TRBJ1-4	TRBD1	CASSQVLRGRSEKLFF	TGCGCCAGCAGCCAAGTGTTAAGGGGGCGGAGTGAAAAACTGTTTTTT
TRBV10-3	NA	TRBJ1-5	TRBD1	CAISESRDRGHQPQHF	TGTGCCATCAGTGAGTCGAGGGACAGGGGACATCAGCCCCAGCATTTT
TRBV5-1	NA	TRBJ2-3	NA	CASSPGGYRADTQYF	TGCGCCAGCAGCCCGGGTGGGTACAGGGCAGATACGCAGTATTTT
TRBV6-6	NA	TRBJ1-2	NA	CASSYSQENYGYTF	TGTGCCAGCAGTTACTCACAGGAGAACTATGGCTACACCTTC
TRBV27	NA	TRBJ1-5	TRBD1	CASSAQGASNQPQHF	TGTGCCAGCAGTGCACAGGGGGCGAGCAATCAGCCCCAGCATTTT
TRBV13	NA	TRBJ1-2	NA	CASSLKWQGPNYGYTF	TGTGCCAGCAGCTTAAAATGGCAGGGGCCTAACTATGGCTACACCTTC
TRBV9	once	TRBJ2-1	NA	CASSVGGGPYNEQFF	TGTGCCAGCAGCGTAGGCGGGGGCCCATACAATGAGCAGTTCTTC
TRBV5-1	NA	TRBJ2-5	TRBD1	CASSLGGQGQETQYF	TGCGCCAGCAGCTTAGGGGGACAGGGCCAAGAGACCCAGTACTTC
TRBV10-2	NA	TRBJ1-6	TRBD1	CASTRGQGSFSPLHF	TGCGCCAGCACCCGAGGACAGGGCAGTTTTTCACCCCTCCACTTT
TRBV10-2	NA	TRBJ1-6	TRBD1	CASRDRGSPLHF	TGCGCCAGCAGGGACAGGGGGTCACCCCTCCACTTT
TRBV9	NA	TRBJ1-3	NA	CASNRGDAGNTIYF	TGTGCCAGCAATCGGGGGGACGCTGGAAACACCATATATTTT
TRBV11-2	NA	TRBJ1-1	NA	CASSGGNTEAFF	TGTGCCAGCAGCGGGGGCAACACTGAAGCTTTCTTT
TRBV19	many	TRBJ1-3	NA	CASTLRPGNTIYF	TGTGCCAGTACCTTGAGGCCTGGAAACACCATATATTTT
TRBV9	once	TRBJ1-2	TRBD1	CASSVDQGQGIYGYTF	TGTGCCAGCAGCGTAGATCAAGGACAGGGGATATATGGCTACACCTTC
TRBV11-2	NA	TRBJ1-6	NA	CASSLRPGDSPLHF	TGTGCCAGCAGCTTAAGGCCGGGGGATTCACCCCTCCACTTT